These 20 T cell receptor beta chains were all obtained from the same sample, sequenced in a study of T cell responses to AZD1222 COVID-19 vaccine. Produced via immunoSEQ multiplex PCR; TCRdb's table is partial and in-frame only. The sample consists of 80,000 to 100,000 clones, approximately 83% of them appearing once. This specimen was peripheral blood, taken on day 0 of AZD1222 vaccination. These receptors were taken from an adult in good health.

The chain recombines TRBV5-3 with TRBJ2-3; the match to TRBD1 covers 9 bases. TRBV5-3 is an ORF; its function is uncertain. CDR3 length equals 15 residues. Trimming cost V 4 bases and J 3 bases; bases outside gene matches: 6. DNA for the CDR3: TGTGCCAGAAGCACGGGACAGGGTATGACAGATACGCAGTATTTT. Translated: CARSTGQGMTDTQYF.

The chain employs TRBV7-9 and TRBJ2-7; 7 bases match TRBD1. Germline loops: CDR1 SEHNR, CDR2 FQNEAQ (reference sequence). V shed 3 bases, J shed 3 bases, and the junction held 11 bases outside the gene matches. The CDR3 runs to 16 residues. In DNA form, the CDR3 reads TGTGCCAGCAGCTTGGTCTCCGGGACAGATAACTACGAGCAGTACTTC. Protein product: CASSLVSGTDNYEQYF.

The J gene is TRBJ2-2, the V gene TRBV7-2; 9 bases line up with TRBD1. Looked up from germline, CDR1 is SGHTA and CDR2 is FQGNSA. The length of the CDR3 is 15 residues. The ends lost 5 bases at V and 5 bases at J; junction bases unmatched: 6. CDR3 sequence reads: CASSTGTGKTGELFF. The CDR3 DNA reads as TGTGCCAGCAGCACCGGGACAGGGAAGACCGGGGAGCTGTTTTTT.

With regard to this clone: At one end the junction does not follow the germline gene, possibly because of a read error. The genes are TRBV27 and TRBJ1-2; TRBD1 aligns across 8 bases. The CDR3 spans 15 residues. Germline-derived CDR1 and CDR2 are MNHEY and SMNVEV (reference sequence). CDR3 in amino acids: CTSSLSGQGNYGYTF. CDR3 DNA sequence: TGTACCAGCAGTTTATCTGGACAGGGAAACTATGGCTACACCTTC.

This CDR3 is CSVGSATNEKLFF. The DNA of the CDR3 is TGCAGCGTTGGGAGTGCAACTAATGAAAAACTGTTTTTT. V and J are TRBV29-1 and TRBJ1-4; no firm D call. Germline V lookup: CDR1 SQVTM, CDR2 ANQGSEA. The CDR3 covers 13 residues. Trimming took 4 bases from V and 0 from J, leaving 6 bases between them.

The rearrangement joins TRBV20-1 to TRBJ1-1; D is uncertain. Germline V gene lookup returns CDR1 DFQATT and CDR2 SNEGSKA (reference sequence). CDR3 length: 13 amino acids. V dropped 3 bases and J dropped 0 bases, with 8 bases sitting between them. The CDR3 region is CSASVGMNTEAFF. In DNA, the CDR3 is TGCAGTGCTAGTGTCGGAATGAACACTGAAGCTTTCTTT.

V gene TRBV18 combines with J gene TRBJ2-1; 8 nucleotides align to TRBD2. The CDR3 is made up of 15 amino acids. V dropped 1 base and J dropped 8; count of bases not matched to a gene: 7. Germline V gene sequence: CDR1 KGHSH, CDR2 LQKENI. CDR3 loop: CASSPQSGSSDEQFF. The CDR3 coding sequence is TGTGCCAGCTCACCACAGAGCGGGAGTAGCGATGAGCAGTTCTTC.

This clone was detected once. This chain uses TRBV7-9 with TRBJ2-5, with D perhaps TRBD1 (6 bases). The V end lost 1 base, the J end lost 4 bases, and 16 bases lay between the germline ends. Germline CDR1 reads SEHNR; CDR2 reads FQNEAQ (reference sequence). The CDR3 length is 16 residues. The CDR3 DNA sequence: TGTGCCAGCAGCTTAGGTTCCAGGGGCCTCGGAGAGACCCAGTACTTC. The encoded protein is CASSLGSRGLGETQYF.

J is TRBJ1-6 and V is TRBV30, with D possibly TRBD1 on 6 matching bases. Trimming pared 4 bases from V and 9 bases from J, leaving 16 bases between. The length of the CDR3 is 14 residues. CDR1 and CDR2 from the germline V gene are GTSNPN and SVGIG (reference sequence). The CDR3 loop is CAWTRGHGVSPLHF. The CDR3 DNA reads as TGTGCCTGGACCCGGGGACATGGCGTTTCACCCCTCCACTTT.

The chain is built from TRBV7-2 and TRBJ2-7; 7 positions match TRBD2. Germline trimming cut 4 bases from V and 3 bases from J; bases unmatched to any gene: 21. CDR1 is SGHTA, CDR2 FQGNSA, per germline. This CDR3 contains 19 residues. Here the CDR3 DNA reads TGTGCCAGCAGCTCCCGAGGGGCTAGCGGAAGAGGAGGCCTCTACGAGCAGTACTTC. This encodes CASSSRGASGRGGLYEQYF.

The chain carries TRBV11-3 and TRBJ1-1; 9 bases fit TRBD1. Losses at the gene ends were 5 bases for V and 6 bases for J; bases not matched to a gene: 13. Germline V gives CDR1 SGHNT, CDR2 YENEEA. The CDR3 is 16 amino acids. CDR3 bases: TGTGCCAGCAGCATCCCGGGACAGGGACTAAATTCTGAAGCTTTCTTT. This codes for CASSIPGQGLNSEAFF. The whole variable domain, filled in from reference TRBV11-3 and TRBJ1-1, reads EAGVVQSPRYKIIEKKQPVAFWCNPISGHNTLYWYLQNLGQGPELLIRYENEEAVDDSQLPKDRFSAERLKGVDSTLKIQPAELGDSAVYLCASSIPGQGLNSEAFFGQGTRLTVV.

The chain uses TRBV19 and TRBJ1-2; D uncertain. The germline V and J ends were trimmed by 8 bases and 5 bases, with 18 bases remaining between them. The CDR3 has 14 amino acids. From germline, CDR1 is LNHDA and CDR2 SQIVND (reference sequence). CDR3 sequence (DNA): TGTGCCAGTTATTTCCCAGCGGCGGGGTATGGCTACACCTTC. It is translated as CASYFPAAGYGYTF.

The chain is built from TRBV2 and TRBJ1-6; D not certain. V was cut by 7 bases and J by 0 bases, with 7 bases left in between. The CDR3 spans 14 residues. The V gene's germline CDR1 is SNHLY and CDR2 FYNNEI. CDR3 sequence: CASMYSSYNSPLHF. CDR3 nucleotides: TGTGCCAGCATGTACAGCTCCTATAATTCACCCCTCCACTTT.

CDR3 nucleotides: TGTGCCACCAGTCCTCACTCTGGAAACACCATATATTTT. This encodes CATSPHSGNTIYF. The V and J genes are TRBV24-1 and TRBJ1-3; D is unclear. The CDR3 loop spans 13 amino acids. Per the germline V gene, CDR1 is KGHDR and CDR2 is SFDVKD. Deletions cut 6 bases from V and 0 bases from J, with 5 bases between.

V and J are TRBV7-2 and TRBJ2-5; the D gene is possibly TRBD1 (5 bases). V lost 0 bases and J lost 5, with 13 bases in between. The CDR3 is 15 amino acids. Looked up from germline, CDR1 is SGHTA and CDR2 is FQGNSA. CDR3 residues: CASSLAGHNMETQYF. The CDR3 DNA sequence: TGTGCCAGCAGCTTAGCGGGGCACAACATGGAGACCCAGTACTTC.

The chain employs TRBV5-1 and TRBJ2-1; TRBD1 might be the D (5 bases). The CDR3 consists of 14 residues. CDR1 SGHRS and CDR2 YFSETQ come from the germline V gene. Trimming removed 5 bases at V and 2 bases at J, with 11 bases between. CDR3 residues: CASRGAGTYNEQFF. CDR3 nucleotides: TGCGCCAGCAGGGGTGCAGGGACCTACAATGAGCAGTTCTTC.

This clone was seen a handful of times. The chain links TRBV15 to TRBJ1-6; perhaps TRBD1 as D (6 bases). CDR3 length equals 18 residues. In germline, CDR1 is LNHNV, CDR2 YYDKDF (reference sequence). The V gene lost 3 bases and the J gene lost 5 bases, with 20 bases spanning the gap. CDR3 nucleotides: TGTGCCACCAGCAGGTACCCCGGGACATGGATTGATAATTCACCCCTCCACTTT. The encoded protein is CATSRYPGTWIDNSPLHF.

This chain joins TRBV5-4 and TRBJ2-3; no clear D gene. This CDR3 has 15 amino acids. CDR1 SGHNT and CDR2 YYREEE come from the germline V gene (reference sequence). The V end was cut by 3 bases, the J end by 3 bases, with 14 bases between. The CDR3 spells CASSYLPSWTDTQYF. The CDR3 DNA follows: TGTGCCAGCAGCTACCTGCCAAGCTGGACAGATACGCAGTATTTT.

This clone came up once. The chain carries TRBV6-6 and TRBJ1-2; 8 positions agree with TRBD1. The CDR3 is 14 residues long. Germline-derived CDR1 and CDR2 are MNHNY and SVGAGI (reference sequence). With 6 bases clipped from V and 8 bases from J, the junction kept 11 bases outside the gene matches. CDR3 in amino acids: CASSRGQGLEGYTF. For the CDR3, the DNA is TGTGCCAGCAGCCGAGGACAGGGTTTGGAAGGCTACACCTTC.

The chain carries TRBV30 and TRBJ1-2; D is uncertain. There are 11 residues in the CDR3. CDR1 GTSNPN and CDR2 SVGIG come from the germline V gene (reference sequence). The V and J ends lost 5 bases and 3 bases respectively, with 7 bases between them. CDR3 in DNA: TGTGCCTGGGATCAGGACTATGGCTACACCTTC. This sequence encodes CAWDQDYGYTF.